The 10 T cell receptor beta chains below were found in one sample sequenced in a study of PD-L1 blockade in urothelial cancer (dated by TCRdb to about 2017). The time point label for this specimen denotes: pretreatment peripheral blood. Receptor amplification or capture employed the immunoSEQ multiplex PCR assay. In TCRdb, the immuneACCESS table is reduced to in-frame sequences with V and J assigned. These tables do not hold every clone; where another copy was compared, an unresolved V gene accounts for under half, and the others remain unexplained. The sample includes some 80,000 clones, with around 85% observed a single time. Approximately 6.7% of the sample lies in the top ten. This specimen was PBMCs, taken around atezolizumab (anti-PD-L1) treatment. These receptors originate from a man aged 40-49 years with urothelial cancer.

This chain uses TRBV10-1 with TRBJ2-3, with 10 bases fitting TRBD2. The CDR3 is 16 residues long. Germline CDR1 is WNHNN and CDR2 is SYGVQD (reference sequence). V trimming: 3 bases; J trimming: 3 bases; junction bases outside the gene matches: 6. This chain's CDR3 is CASSDPGGLATDTQYF. The CDR3 region has the DNA TGCGCCAGCAGTGACCCCGGGGGACTAGCGACAGATACGCAGTATTTT.

Notes on this clone: Distinct nucleotide sequences in the sample also encode this CDR3. The chain couples TRBV19 to TRBJ1-5; D call uncertain. Trimming removed 5 bases at V and 5 bases at J, with 7 bases between. Germline CDR1 is LNHDA and CDR2 is SQIVND (reference sequence). CDR3 length equals 12 residues. The DNA for the CDR3 is TGTGCCAGTAGTCCCCTTGATCAGCCCCAGCATTTT. Its protein is CASSPLDQPQHF.

V and J are TRBV19 and TRBJ1-4; TRBD1 matches 9 bases. CDR1 is LNHDA and CDR2 is SQIVND in the germline V gene (reference sequence). This CDR3 has 17 amino acids. V gave up 9 bases and J gave up 8 bases; unmatched junction bases: 19. In nucleotides, the CDR3 is TGTGCCAGCAAGTTTCACAAGAAGGGACAGGGCAGCGAAAAACTGTTTTTT. Translated: CASKFHKKGQGSEKLFF.

The chain employs TRBV19 and TRBJ2-2; 7 nucleotides line up with TRBD1. Unmatched junction bases numbered 4, after V lost 5 bases and J lost 1 base. The CDR3 has 15 amino acids. Germline CDR1 LNHDA, CDR2 SQIVND (reference sequence). This CDR3 is CASSARDRNTGELFF. The CDR3 DNA follows: TGTGCCAGTAGTGCCCGGGACAGGAACACCGGGGAGCTGTTTTTT.

This clone was seen a handful of times. The chain is built from TRBV28 and TRBJ1-5, with D unresolved. The CDR3 totals 12 residues. CDR1 and CDR2 (germline): MDHEN, SYDVKM. The V and J ends lost 6 bases and 4 bases respectively, with 7 bases between them. For the CDR3, the DNA is TGTGCCAGCAGCGGGAGTAATCAGCCCCAGCATTTT. Amino acid sequence: CASSGSNQPQHF.

The V call is TRBV28, the J call TRBJ2-3; 9 positions match TRBD2. Germline assignment: CDR1 MDHEN and CDR2 SYDVKM. CDR3 length equals 15 residues. V shed 8 bases, J shed 3 bases, and the junction held 9 bases outside the gene matches. This CDR3 is CASGALGLATDTQYF. As DNA, the CDR3 is TGTGCCAGCGGTGCCCTGGGACTAGCAACAGATACGCAGTATTTT. The variable domain in full, completed from reference TRBV28 and TRBJ2-3, reads DVKVTQSSRYLVKRTGEKVFLECVQDMDHENMFWYRQDPGLGLRLIYFSYDVKMKEKGDIPEGYSVSREKKERFSLILESASTNQTSMYLCASGALGLATDTQYFGPGTRLTVL.

The chain recombines TRBV9 with TRBJ1-2; D perhaps matches TRBD1 (5 bases). CDR3 length equals 11 residues. Trimming cost V 5 bases and J 8 bases, with 10 bases left between them. The V gene's germline CDR1 is SGDLS and CDR2 YYNGEE. The chain's CDR3 is CASSQGVGYTF. In nucleotides, the CDR3 is TGTGCCAGCAGTCAAGGGGTAGGCTACACCTTC.

V usage is TRBV6-6 and J usage is TRBJ2-5, with 13 bases lining up with TRBD2. The CDR3 spans 14 residues. Germline CDR1 and CDR2: MNHNY and SVGAGI (reference sequence). V lost 6 bases and J lost 2; bases outside the gene matches: 0. CDR3 loop: CASRGLAGQETQYF. In DNA, the CDR3 is TGTGCCAGCAGGGGACTAGCGGGGCAAGAGACCCAGTACTTC.

The chain has TRBV28 and TRBJ1-4, with D unresolved. The ends were cut back, 3 bases at V and 8 bases at J, with 10 bases in the middle. This CDR3 spans 13 amino acids. Germline V CDR1 and CDR2: MDHEN, SYDVKM. The CDR3 DNA is TGTGCCAGCAGTTTTGGAGGGAACGAAAAACTGTTTTTT. Translation gives CASSFGGNEKLFF.

CDR3: CASSFTGDYGYTF. The DNA of the CDR3 is TGTGCCAGCAGCTTCACCGGGGACTATGGCTACACCTTC. V is TRBV11-2 and J is TRBJ1-2; D is undetermined. This CDR3 has 13 amino acids. The V gene lost 3 bases and the J gene lost 3 bases, with 8 bases spanning the gap. Germline V gives CDR1 SGHAT, CDR2 FQNNGV.